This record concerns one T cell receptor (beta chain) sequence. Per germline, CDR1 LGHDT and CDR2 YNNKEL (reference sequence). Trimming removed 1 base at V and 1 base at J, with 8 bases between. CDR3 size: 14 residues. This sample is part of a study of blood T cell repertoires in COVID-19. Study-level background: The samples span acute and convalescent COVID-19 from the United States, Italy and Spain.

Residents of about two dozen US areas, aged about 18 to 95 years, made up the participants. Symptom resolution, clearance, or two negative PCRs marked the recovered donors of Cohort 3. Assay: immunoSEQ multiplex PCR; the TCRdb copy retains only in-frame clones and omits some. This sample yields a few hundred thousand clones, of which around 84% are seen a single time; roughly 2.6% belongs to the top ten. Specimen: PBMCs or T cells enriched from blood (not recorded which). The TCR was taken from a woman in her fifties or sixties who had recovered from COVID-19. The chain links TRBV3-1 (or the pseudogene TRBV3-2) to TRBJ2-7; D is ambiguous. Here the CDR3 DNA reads TGTGCCAGCAGCCAAGGTACACCTTCCTACGAGCAGTACTTC. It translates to CASSQGTPSYEQYF.